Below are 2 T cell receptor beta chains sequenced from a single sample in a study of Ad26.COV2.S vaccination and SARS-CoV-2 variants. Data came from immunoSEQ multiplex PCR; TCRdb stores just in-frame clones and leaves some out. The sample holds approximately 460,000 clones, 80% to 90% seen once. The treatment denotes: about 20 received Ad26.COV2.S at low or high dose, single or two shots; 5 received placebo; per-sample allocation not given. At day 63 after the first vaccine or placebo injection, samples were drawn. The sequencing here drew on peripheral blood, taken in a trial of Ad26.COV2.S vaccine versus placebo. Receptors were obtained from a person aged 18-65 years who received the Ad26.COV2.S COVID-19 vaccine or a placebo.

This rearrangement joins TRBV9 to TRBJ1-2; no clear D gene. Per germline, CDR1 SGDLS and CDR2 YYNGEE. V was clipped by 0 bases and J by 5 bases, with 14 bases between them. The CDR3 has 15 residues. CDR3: CASSVGTAPEYGYTF. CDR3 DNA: TGTGCCAGCAGCGTAGGGACGGCCCCAGAGTATGGCTACACCTTC.

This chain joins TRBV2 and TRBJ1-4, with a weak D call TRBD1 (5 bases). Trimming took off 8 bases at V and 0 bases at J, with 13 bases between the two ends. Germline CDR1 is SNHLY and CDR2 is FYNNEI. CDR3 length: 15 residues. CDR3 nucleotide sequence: TGTGCCAGCCTTACGACAGCTGCAACTAATGAAAAACTGTTTTTT. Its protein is CASLTTAATNEKLFF.